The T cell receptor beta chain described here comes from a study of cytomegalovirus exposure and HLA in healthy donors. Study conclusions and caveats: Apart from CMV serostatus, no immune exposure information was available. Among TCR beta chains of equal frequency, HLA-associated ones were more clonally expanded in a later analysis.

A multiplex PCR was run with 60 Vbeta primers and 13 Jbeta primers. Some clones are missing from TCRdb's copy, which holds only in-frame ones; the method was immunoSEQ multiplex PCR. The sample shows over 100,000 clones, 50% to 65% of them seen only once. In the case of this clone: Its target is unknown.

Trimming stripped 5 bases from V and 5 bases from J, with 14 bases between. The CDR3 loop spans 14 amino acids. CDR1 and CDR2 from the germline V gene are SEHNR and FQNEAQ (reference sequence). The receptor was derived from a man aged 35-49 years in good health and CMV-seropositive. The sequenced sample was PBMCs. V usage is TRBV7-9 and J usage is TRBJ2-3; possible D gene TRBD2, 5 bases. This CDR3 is CASSGRAGQDTQYF. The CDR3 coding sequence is TGTGCCAGCAGCGGCCGGGCGGGCCAAGATACGCAGTATTTT.